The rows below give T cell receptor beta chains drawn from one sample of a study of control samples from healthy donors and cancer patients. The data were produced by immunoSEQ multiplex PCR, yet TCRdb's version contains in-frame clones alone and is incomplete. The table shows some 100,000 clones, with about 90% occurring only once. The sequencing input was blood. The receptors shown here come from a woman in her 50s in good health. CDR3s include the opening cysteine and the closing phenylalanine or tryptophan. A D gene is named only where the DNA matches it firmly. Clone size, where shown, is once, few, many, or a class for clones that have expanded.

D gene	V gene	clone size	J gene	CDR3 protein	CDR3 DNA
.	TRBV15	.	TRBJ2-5	CATSRVSGRETQYF	TGTGCCACCAGCAGAGTCTCAGGGAGGGAGACCCAGTACTTC
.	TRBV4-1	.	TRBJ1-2	CASSQRDNYGYTF	TGCGCCAGCAGCCAGAGGGACAACTATGGCTACACCTTC
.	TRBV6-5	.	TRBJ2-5	CASSYISGGETQYF	TGTGCCAGCAGTTACATTTCCGGGGGAGAGACCCAGTACTTC
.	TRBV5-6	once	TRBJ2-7	CASSLSQGWTYEQYF	TGTGCCAGCAGCTTGAGTCAGGGTTGGACTTACGAGCAGTACTTC
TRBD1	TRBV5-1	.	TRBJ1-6	CASNTGGTPESPLHF	TGCGCCAGCAATACAGGGGGCACCCCGGAATCACCCCTCCACTTT
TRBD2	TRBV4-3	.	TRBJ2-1	CASSQPRLAGVSEQFF	TGCGCCAGCAGCCAACCTCGACTAGCGGGAGTGTCTGAGCAGTTCTTC
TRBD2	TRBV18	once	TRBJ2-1	CASSPPGGLAGVNEQFF	TGTGCCAGCTCACCACCGGGCGGACTAGCGGGAGTCAATGAGCAGTTCTTC
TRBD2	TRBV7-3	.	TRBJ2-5	CASSLSGGAGETQYF	TGTGCCAGCAGCCTAAGCGGGGGGGCTGGAGAGACCCAGTACTTC
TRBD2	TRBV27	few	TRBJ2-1	CASSLSGTSGYNEQFF	TGTGCCAGCAGTTTATCCGGGACTAGCGGGTACAATGAGCAGTTCTTC
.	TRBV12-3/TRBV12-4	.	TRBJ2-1	CASSSPGSEQFF	TGTGCCAGCAGTAGCCCGGGAAGTGAGCAGTTCTTC
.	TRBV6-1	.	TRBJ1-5	CASSEEVGIGNQPQHF	TGTGCCAGCAGTGAAGAAGTAGGGATCGGAAATCAGCCCCAGCATTTT
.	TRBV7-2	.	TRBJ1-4	CASSGLQGLNEKLFF	TGTGCCAGCAGCGGATTACAGGGACTGAATGAAAAACTGTTTTTT
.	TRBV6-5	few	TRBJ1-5	CASSKSDSNQPQHF	TGTGCCAGCAGTAAAAGTGATAGCAATCAGCCCCAGCATTTT
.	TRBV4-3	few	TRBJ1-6	CASSQDQSPLHF	TGCGCCAGCAGCCAAGATCAGTCACCCCTCCACTTT
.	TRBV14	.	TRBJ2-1	CASSQEVGGSYNEQFF	TGTGCCAGCAGCCAAGAGGTAGGGGGCTCCTACAATGAGCAGTTCTTC
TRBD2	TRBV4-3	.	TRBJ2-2	CASSQLLAGGPGNTGELFF	TGCGCCAGCAGCCAGTTACTAGCGGGAGGGCCGGGGAACACCGGGGAGCTGTTTTTT
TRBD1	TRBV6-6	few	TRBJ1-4	CASTLQGGNEKLFF	TGTGCCAGCACCCTACAGGGGGGAAATGAAAAACTGTTTTTT
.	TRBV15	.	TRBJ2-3	CATSREVGSADTQYF	TGTGCCACCAGCAGAGAGGTCGGGAGCGCAGATACGCAGTATTTT
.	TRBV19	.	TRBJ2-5	CASSIYGTVYQETQYF	TGTGCCAGTAGTATTTATGGGACGGTGTACCAAGAGACCCAGTACTTC
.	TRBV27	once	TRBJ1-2	CASSHVTDNYGYTF	TGTGCCAGCAGTCACGTGACAGATAACTATGGCTACACCTTC
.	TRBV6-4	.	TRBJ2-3	CASSDSLGADTQYF	TGTGCCAGCAGTGACTCGTTGGGGGCAGATACGCAGTATTTT
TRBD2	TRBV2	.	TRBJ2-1	CSAGGVRNEQFF	TGCTCAGCGGGAGGGGTTAGGAATGAGCAGTTCTTC
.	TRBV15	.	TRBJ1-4	CATSRDLGQPIRFF	TGTGCCACCAGCAGAGATCTTGGCCAACCCATAAGGTTTTTT
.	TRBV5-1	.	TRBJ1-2	CASSLDRADYGYTF	TGCGCCAGCAGCTTGGACAGGGCTGACTATGGCTACACCTTC
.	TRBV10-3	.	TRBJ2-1	CAISDSLPNSYNEQFF	TGTGCCATCAGTGATTCACTACCTAACTCCTACAATGAGCAGTTCTTC
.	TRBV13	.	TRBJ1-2	CASSFRGPYGYTF	TGTGCCAGCAGCTTTCGGGGTCCATATGGCTACACCTTC
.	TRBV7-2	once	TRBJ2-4	CASSLAQELAKNIQYF	TGTGCCAGCAGCTTAGCGCAGGAATTAGCCAAAAACATTCAGTACTTC
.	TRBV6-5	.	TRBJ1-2	CASSYLGNYGYTF	TGTGCCAGCAGTTACTTGGGTAACTATGGCTACACCTTC
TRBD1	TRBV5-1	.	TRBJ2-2	CASSLGDRDDGELFF	TGCGCCAGCAGCTTGGGGGACAGGGATGACGGGGAGCTGTTTTTT
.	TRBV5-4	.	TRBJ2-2	CASSFTGTDTGELFF	TGTGCCAGCAGCTTTACCGGGACCGACACCGGGGAGCTGTTTTTT
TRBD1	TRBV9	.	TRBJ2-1	CASSVTGTGGNEQFF	TGTGCCAGCAGCGTTACCGGGACAGGGGGTAATGAGCAGTTCTTC
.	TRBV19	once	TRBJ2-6	CASRVTGRDSSGANVLTF	TGTGCCAGTCGTGTTACGGGGAGGGACAGCTCTGGGGCCAACGTCCTGACTTTC
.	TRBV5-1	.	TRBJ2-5	CASSLAGRELETQYF	TGCGCCAGCAGCTTGGCTGGAAGGGAATTAGAGACCCAGTACTTC